This paragraph covers one T cell receptor beta chain sequence. The data were produced by immunoSEQ multiplex PCR, yet TCRdb's version contains in-frame clones alone and is incomplete. The data contain 200,000 or so clones, over 80% of them singletons. This entry is derived from a study of blood T cell repertoires in COVID-19. Overall study: The analysed material was cDNA or gDNA that came from T cells, B-cell-depleted T cells, or PBMCs.

Germline CDR1 reads LNHDA; CDR2 reads SQIVND (reference sequence). The germline V and J ends were trimmed by 3 bases and 4 bases, with 15 bases remaining between them. The CDR3 is 15 residues long. This sequence was found in a man younger than 40 with COVID-19, enrolled during active disease. J is TRBJ1-2 and V is TRBV19; tentatively, D is TRBD1 (5 bases). Material: peripheral blood. The CDR3 spells CASSIGLGQVYGYTF. The CDR3 bases are TGTGCCAGTAGTATCGGGTTGGGGCAGGTCTATGGCTACACCTTC.